The rows below give T cell receptor beta chains drawn from one sample of a study of long-term antiretroviral therapy in people with HIV. The assay was immunoSEQ multiplex PCR, and TCRdb's table has in-frame clones only and misses some. The table lists roughly 36,000 clones, approximately 84% of them singletons. This specimen was unsorted PBMCs, taken around 2.7 years before starting antiretroviral therapy. The receptors stem from a woman aged 30 to 39 with HIV. CDR3s leave out the opening cysteine and the closing phenylalanine or tryptophan.

V gene,CDR3 protein
TRBV2,ASSERGNTEAF
TRBV5-1,ASSNSGQGQETQY
TRBV6-6,ASSTGTGTVNSPLH
TRBV5-4,ASSLSGIRNTEAF
TRBV5-1,ASSLRGNQPQH
TRBV29-1,SVGGTGANQPQH
TRBV5-8,ASITQREETQY
TRBV7-2,ASSSPGTPNEKLF
TRBV1,TSSSRGNEQF
TRBV6-5,ASMSAGLAKNIQY
TRBV18,ASSPKLQETQY
TRBV30,AWSEIMTGNEQF